The 25 T cell receptor beta chains below all came from one sample that was sequenced in a study of T cells after yellow fever vaccination. TCRdb passed the 5' RACE reads through MiXCR, listing each CDR3 protein once. The data contain about 120,000 distinct CDR3 sequences, 8% to 9.5% of them singletons. The sequences come from CD8+ T cells sorted from PBMCs, collected 45 days after the yellow fever booster vaccination. These receptors all come from a man aged 25-40 years who received the YFV17D yellow fever vaccine.

The CDR3 sequence is CASSYSPGQGYEQYF. CDR3 DNA sequence: TGTGCCAGCAGTTACAGTCCGGGACAGGGCTACGAGCAGTACTTC. The chain has TRBV6-5 and TRBJ2-7; 9 bases match TRBD1. CDR3 length: 15 residues. Per germline, CDR1 MNHEY and CDR2 SVGAGI. V lost 2 bases to trimming and J lost 3 bases; unmatched junction nucleotides: 5.

At least ten counts were recorded for this clonotype. V gene TRBV11-2 combines with J gene TRBJ2-5; D call uncertain. The V gene lost 5 bases and the J gene lost 5 bases, with 15 bases spanning the gap. The CDR3 contains 14 residues. The germline CDR1 and CDR2 sequences are SGHAT and FQNNGV. The CDR3 bases are TGTGCCAGCAGCCCCAGTTTCTCGCAGGAGACCCAGTACTTC. It encodes CASSPSFSQETQYF.

The CDR3 DNA is TGTGCCAGCAGAAACCGGGGCTACGAGCAGTACTTC. Protein product: CASRNRGYEQYF. The gene calls are TRBV6-5 and TRBJ2-7; a weak D match, TRBD2 (5 bases). The CDR3 covers 12 residues. Germline-derived CDR1 and CDR2 are MNHEY and SVGAGI. V gave up 6 bases and J gave up 3 bases, with 9 bases separating them.

The V call is TRBV10-3, the J call TRBJ2-1; 7 bases map to TRBD2. Germline V CDR1 and CDR2: ENHRY, SYGVKD. This CDR3 is built from 12 residues. Trimming at V came to 11 bases and at J to 6 bases, leaving 7 bases not matched to a gene. This chain's CDR3 is CAFGPSGNEQFF. The CDR3 DNA reads TGTGCCTTTGGCCCTAGCGGCAATGAGCAGTTCTTC.

About this clonotype: One base away lies a much larger clone, so this may be a sequencing read error. The CDR3 nucleotides read TGCGTCAGCAGTCCGGAGGGGGGAGGAGGCGAAAATGAGCAGTTCTTC. Encoded protein: CVSSPEGGGGENEQFF. The chain carries TRBV5-1 and TRBJ2-1, with D perhaps being TRBD1 or TRBD2 (6 bases each). This CDR3 has 16 amino acids. Germline V gene data show CDR1 as SGHRS and CDR2 as YFSETQ.

This clonotype has a count of ten or more. The V call is TRBV7-9, the J call TRBJ2-7, with a tentative D call TRBD1 (6 bases). The CDR3 totals 16 residues. Germline V gives CDR1 SEHNR, CDR2 FQNEAQ (reference sequence). V shed 5 bases and J shed 5 bases, with 22 bases lying between them. In DNA form, the CDR3 reads TGTGCCAGCAGCCCGGGCTCCGGTACAGGGTTCAACGAGCAGTACTTC. Translating it yields CASSPGSGTGFNEQYF.

The genes are TRBV19 and TRBJ2-7, with a tentative D call TRBD2 (6 bases). Trimming left V 0 bases short and J 2 bases short, with 11 bases between. The CDR3 loop spans 15 amino acids. CDR1 is LNHDA and CDR2 is SQIVND in the germline V gene (reference sequence). The CDR3 DNA reads TGTGCCAGTAGTATAGACGGCGGGGCCCCCTACGAGCAGTACTTC. Encoded protein: CASSIDGGAPYEQYF.

This clonotype was detected only a few times. V usage is TRBV10-2 and J usage is TRBJ2-1, with a weak D call TRBD1 (5 bases). The length of the CDR3 is 14 residues. Germline loops: CDR1 WSHSY, CDR2 SAAADI. The ends were cut back, 0 bases at V and 8 bases at J, with 11 bases in the middle. Here the CDR3 DNA reads TGCGCCAGCAGTGAGTCGGTTTCAGGGTATGAGCAGTTCTTC. Amino acids: CASSESVSGYEQFF.

This clonotype was counted at least ten times. The rearrangement links TRBV4-2 to TRBJ2-1; no reliable D call. V was pared by 3 bases and J by 7 bases, with 7 bases between. Germline V lookup: CDR1 LGHNA, CDR2 YNFKEQ. The CDR3 is made up of 12 amino acids. This CDR3 is CASSHSGNEQFF. CDR3 coding DNA: TGTGCCAGCAGCCATTCTGGAAATGAGCAGTTCTTC.

The chain carries TRBV5-6 and TRBJ2-7; 9 nucleotides line up with TRBD2. V gave up 3 bases and J gave up 2 bases; unmatched junction bases: 3. The CDR3 consists of 14 residues. Germline-derived CDR1 and CDR2 are SGHDT and YYEEEE. The CDR3 here is CASSWVAGAYEQYF. The CDR3 region has the DNA TGTGCCAGCAGCTGGGTAGCGGGAGCCTACGAGCAGTACTTC.

This clonotype has ten or more counts. This chain joins TRBV5-1 and TRBJ2-5; 7 bases match TRBD2. This CDR3 is 15 amino acids long. Germline CDR1 SGHRS, CDR2 YFSETQ. The junction had 6 bases not matched to a gene; V was cut back by 3 bases and J by 1 base. The CDR3 here is CASSYWGGSQETQYF. The CDR3, as DNA: TGCGCCAGCAGCTATTGGGGGGGGTCCCAAGAGACCCAGTACTTC.

This clonotype was seen ten or more times. The chain carries TRBV20-1 and TRBJ2-4; TRBD1 agrees at 7 bases. The CDR3 has 13 residues. J gave up 1 base and V 7 bases, and 4 bases lay outside the gene matches. Germline V gene sequence: CDR1 DFQATT, CDR2 SNEGSKA (reference sequence). The CDR3 here is CSVPTGAKNIQYF. CDR3 in DNA: TGCAGTGTCCCGACAGGGGCCAAAAACATTCAGTACTTC.

The chain recombines TRBV7-9 with TRBJ2-7; 10 nucleotides agree with TRBD1. The J segment lost 5 bases and the V segment lost 3 bases, leaving 1 base of the junction unmatched. The CDR3 length is 13 residues. CDR1 is SEHNR, CDR2 FQNEAQ, per germline (reference sequence). CDR3 bases: TGTGCCAGCAGCTTGGGACAGGGGAACGAGCAGTACTTC. Its translation is CASSLGQGNEQYF.

This clonotype has ten or more counts. The chain employs TRBV5-1 and TRBJ2-5, with 13 positions matching TRBD2. V lost 4 bases, J lost 5 bases, and 8 bases stayed unmatched. Germline V gene data show CDR1 as SGHRS and CDR2 as YFSETQ. CDR3 size: 16 residues. The CDR3 DNA reads TGCGCCAGCAGCATGGGACTAGCGGGATACGAGGAGACCCAGTACTTC. This translates into CASSMGLAGYEETQYF.

This clonotype has a count of ten or more. The chain couples TRBV9 to TRBJ1-1; the D is unclear. Trimming removed 0 bases from V and 0 bases from J, with 3 bases in between. The CDR3 sequence is 13 residues long. CDR1 is SGDLS, CDR2 YYNGEE, per germline. CDR3 in amino acids: CASSVGMNTEAFF. DNA of the CDR3: TGTGCCAGCAGCGTAGGAATGAACACTGAAGCTTTCTTT.

This clonotype was detected many times. This chain joins TRBV13 and TRBJ2-2, with D unclear. This CDR3 region has 14 residues. CDR1 and CDR2 from the germline V gene are PRHDT and FYEKMQ (reference sequence). V was pared by 4 bases and J by 3 bases, with 9 bases between. CDR3: CASSSRVDTGELFF. CDR3 nucleotide sequence: TGTGCCAGCAGCTCCCGGGTCGACACCGGGGAGCTGTTTTTT.

In this sample, this clonotype turned up many times. J is TRBJ2-7 and V is TRBV20-1; D may be TRBD2 (7 bases). The CDR3 consists of 15 residues. The germline V gene has CDR1 DFQATT and CDR2 SNEGSKA (reference sequence). Trimming pared 6 bases from V and 0 bases from J, leaving 18 bases between. The CDR3 DNA follows: TGCAGTGCAATTTCGGGGGGACAACACTCCTACGAGCAGTACTTC. It translates to CSAISGGQHSYEQYF.

The chain links TRBV30 to TRBJ2-3; tentatively, D is TRBD2 (5 bases). This CDR3 has 15 amino acids. CDR1 is GTSNPN and CDR2 is SVGIG in the germline V gene (reference sequence). Trimming pared 1 base from V and 4 bases from J, leaving 15 bases between. The CDR3 loop is CAWSEVARIPDTQYF. The CDR3 DNA is TGTGCCTGGAGTGAGGTAGCGAGGATTCCAGATACGCAGTATTTT.

This clonotype was recorded many times. The chain employs TRBV7-2 and TRBJ2-7, with 7 bases that match TRBD2. From germline, CDR1 is SGHTA and CDR2 FQGNSA. CDR3 length: 13 residues. Trimming at V came to 3 bases and at J to 4 bases, leaving 3 bases not matched to a gene. CDR3 nucleotides: TGTGCCAGCAGCTTTGCGGGGGAGTACGAGCAGTACTTC. The encoded protein is CASSFAGEYEQYF.

In this sample, this clonotype turned up many times. The V gene is TRBV7-3, the J gene TRBJ2-3, with D perhaps TRBD1 (5 bases). V was trimmed by 5 bases and J by 1 base, leaving 13 bases between them. The germline V gene encodes CDR1 SGHTA and CDR2 FQGTGA. This CDR3 region has 15 residues. CDR3 loop: CASSDQGWGTDTQYF. CDR3 in DNA: TGTGCCAGCAGCGACCAGGGTTGGGGCACAGATACGCAGTATTTT.

The rearrangement links TRBV27 to TRBJ2-7; 12 bases are shared with TRBD2. J lost 3 bases, V lost 6 bases, and 6 bases had no gene match. The CDR3 extends over 15 amino acids. The V gene's germline CDR1 is MNHEY and CDR2 SMNVEV (reference sequence). The CDR3 loop is CASSSLAGGYYEQYF. The CDR3 region has the DNA TGTGCCAGCAGCAGTCTAGCGGGAGGGTACTACGAGCAGTACTTC.

There are many counts of this clonotype. The rearrangement links TRBV11-3 to TRBJ2-1, with 11 bases matching TRBD2. Looked up from germline, CDR1 is SGHNT and CDR2 is YENEEA. The ends lost 5 bases at V and 7 bases at J; junction bases unmatched: 7. The CDR3 has 15 amino acids. The CDR3 region is CASSHLAGGGNEQFF. The DNA of the CDR3 is TGTGCCAGCAGCCATCTAGCGGGAGGCGGAAATGAGCAGTTCTTC.

This clonotype was recorded at least ten times. J is TRBJ1-1 and V is TRBV6-5; TRBD1 might be the D (5 bases). Per germline, CDR1 MNHEY and CDR2 SVGAGI. V was pared by 2 bases and J by 0 bases, with 16 bases between. The length of the CDR3 is 17 residues. The CDR3 DNA sequence: TGTGCCAGCAGTTACATTCCGGCAGGGTTAGTGAACACTGAAGCTTTCTTT. Translated, it gives CASSYIPAGLVNTEAFF.

In this sample, this clonotype turned up a few times. The genes are TRBV4-3 and TRBJ1-6; possibly TRBD1 for D (5 bases). The CDR3 consists of 16 residues. CDR1 is LGHNA and CDR2 is YSLEER in the germline V gene. Trimming took off 1 base at V and 6 bases at J, with 13 bases between the two ends. The CDR3: CASSQARMGLNSPLHF. In DNA, the CDR3 is TGCGCCAGCAGCCAAGCCCGAATGGGGCTTAATTCACCCCTCCACTTT.

This clonotype was picked up many times. The V call is TRBV5-1, the J call TRBJ2-1; the D is unclear. Trimming took off 5 bases at V and 5 bases at J, with 11 bases between the two ends. The CDR3 loop spans 13 amino acids. The V gene's germline CDR1 is SGHRS and CDR2 YFSETQ. The chain's CDR3 is CASSLGLHNEQFF. The CDR3 nucleotides are TGCGCCAGCAGTCTCGGGCTCCACAATGAGCAGTTCTTC.